This T cell receptor beta chain was observed in a study of cytomegalovirus exposure and HLA in healthy donors. Comment on this clone: What it binds is unknown.

Though probably carrying unrecorded immune exposures, donors were nominally healthy at sampling. Primers included in the PCR were 60 Vbeta and 13 Jbeta primers. The protocol was immunoSEQ multiplex PCR, while the TCRdb copy is restricted to in-frame clones and leaves out a portion. The table includes over 150,000 clones, 60% to 85% detected once. Broader study findings: According to a later analysis, donors in an Asian-associated ancestry cluster reportedly had fewer N-insertions than the roughly 630-donor mean. Common viral pathogens seemed, in a later analysis, to connect with several of the most significant clusters.

Trimming took off 3 bases at V and 0 bases at J, with 16 bases between the two ends. The CDR3 consists of 16 residues. In germline, CDR1 is SGHTS, CDR2 YDEGEE. The source is a woman aged 45-60 years in good health and CMV-seropositive. Specimen: PBMCs. The chain uses TRBV5-8 and TRBJ2-7; weak D call: TRBD1 (8 bases). The CDR3 region is CASSSAGGTGSYEQYF. The CDR3 nucleotides read TGTGCCAGCAGCTCCGCCGGGGGGACAGGCTCCTACGAGCAGTACTTC. Full variable domain (remainder filled in from reference TRBV5-8 and TRBJ2-7): EAGVTQSPTHLIKTRGQQATLRCSPISGHTSVYWYQQALGLGLQFLLWYDEGEERNRGNFPPRFSGRQFPNYSSELNVNALELEDSALYLCASSSAGGTGSYEQYFGPGTRLTVT.